The rows below give T cell receptor beta chains drawn from one sample of a study of shared clonotypes between healthy human individuals. TCRdb keeps only in-frame clones here, not all; method: immunoSEQ multiplex PCR. This sample has some 2,500,000 clones, with 93% found just once. The specimen sequenced was naive CD4+ T cells from PBMCs. Receptor source: a man younger than 30 in good health. Some clones in this sample may be carry-over from other donors' samples. CDR3s include the opening cysteine and the closing phenylalanine or tryptophan. The D gene is left open where the match is weak. Size tells how often a clone was seen (once, few, many) or the class of an expanded clone, and some rows leave it out.

v_call: TRBV28
d_call: .
clone_size: once
j_call: TRBJ2-1
cdr3_nt: TGTGCCAGCAGTGCACTAGCAGCTAACTCCTACAATGAGCAGTTCTTC
cdr3_aa: CASSALAANSYNEQFF

v_call: TRBV27
d_call: .
clone_size: .
j_call: TRBJ2-7
cdr3_nt: TGTGCCAGCAGTTTAATACCGGGACGCTGGGTCGAGCAGTACTTC
cdr3_aa: CASSLIPGRWVEQYF

v_call: TRBV5-1
d_call: TRBD1
clone_size: few
j_call: TRBJ1-1
cdr3_nt: TGCGCCAGCAAGTATACAGGGGGCGGTGAAGCTTTCTTT
cdr3_aa: CASKYTGGGEAFF

v_call: TRBV7-2
d_call: .
clone_size: .
j_call: TRBJ1-2
cdr3_nt: TGTGCCAGCAGCCCGGGTAGAGCACTACTGTATGGCTACACCTTC
cdr3_aa: CASSPGRALLYGYTF

v_call: TRBV9
d_call: TRBD1
clone_size: .
j_call: TRBJ1-2
cdr3_nt: TGTGCCAGCAGCGTAGGGACAGGGGGCCACTATGGCTACACCTTC
cdr3_aa: CASSVGTGGHYGYTF

v_call: TRBV6-1
d_call: .
clone_size: .
j_call: TRBJ2-3
cdr3_nt: TGTGCCAGCAGTGAACGTAAAGAGCGGGTTCTCACAGATACGCAGTATTTT
cdr3_aa: CASSERKERVLTDTQYF

v_call: TRBV2
d_call: .
clone_size: .
j_call: TRBJ1-1
cdr3_nt: TGTGCCAGCAGTGTGGGGCCCTCTCTCGCTGAAGCTTTCTTT
cdr3_aa: CASSVGPSLAEAFF

v_call: TRBV28
d_call: TRBD1
clone_size: once
j_call: TRBJ2-5
cdr3_nt: TGTGCCAGCAGTCCCGGACAGGTGAAAGAGACCCAGTACTTC
cdr3_aa: CASSPGQVKETQYF

v_call: TRBV4-1
d_call: TRBD1
clone_size: .
j_call: TRBJ2-1
cdr3_nt: TGCGCCAGCAGCCAAGTTTTAGGGACAGGGGGGAACCACAATGAGCAGTTCTTC
cdr3_aa: CASSQVLGTGGNHNEQFF

v_call: TRBV5-1
d_call: .
clone_size: .
j_call: TRBJ2-7
cdr3_nt: TGCGCCAGCAGCTTGGTCTCGAGATCCTACGAGCAGTACTTC
cdr3_aa: CASSLVSRSYEQYF

v_call: TRBV10-3
d_call: .
clone_size: .
j_call: TRBJ2-3
cdr3_nt: TGTGCCATCAGCCTACTGCCCACAGATACGCAGTATTTT
cdr3_aa: CAISLLPTDTQYF

v_call: TRBV7-3
d_call: TRBD1
clone_size: .
j_call: TRBJ2-7
cdr3_nt: TGTGCCAGCGGGACAGGGGAAGACGAGCAGTACTTC
cdr3_aa: CASGTGEDEQYF

v_call: TRBV7-9
d_call: TRBD2
clone_size: .
j_call: TRBJ2-7
cdr3_nt: TGTGCCAGCAGCTTAGCACCCAGACTAGCGCTTAGCTACGAGCAGTACTTC
cdr3_aa: CASSLAPRLALSYEQYF

v_call: TRBV5-1
d_call: .
clone_size: .
j_call: TRBJ2-7
cdr3_nt: TGCGCCAGCAGCTCCGGGGCAGCTTACTCCTACGAGCAGTACTTC
cdr3_aa: CASSSGAAYSYEQYF

v_call: TRBV5-1
d_call: .
clone_size: .
j_call: TRBJ2-1
cdr3_nt: TGCGCCAGCAGCTTGGAGCGGGCATACAATGAGCAGTTCTTC
cdr3_aa: CASSLERAYNEQFF

v_call: TRBV7-2
d_call: .
clone_size: .
j_call: TRBJ2-4
cdr3_nt: TGTGCCAGCAGCTTCCCCTTCGTCGGCATTCAGTACTTC
cdr3_aa: CASSFPFVGIQYF

v_call: TRBV11-3
d_call: .
clone_size: .
j_call: TRBJ2-5
cdr3_nt: TGTGCCAGCAGTCACCTGCGAAAAGAGACCCAGTACTTC
cdr3_aa: CASSHLRKETQYF

v_call: TRBV15
d_call: .
clone_size: .
j_call: TRBJ1-1
cdr3_nt: TGTGCCACCAGCAGAGCATTGACCGACCCTGAAGCTTTCTTT
cdr3_aa: CATSRALTDPEAFF

v_call: TRBV2
d_call: TRBD2
clone_size: once
j_call: TRBJ2-1
cdr3_nt: TGTGCCAGCAGGACCGGGACTAGCGGTTACAATGAGCAGTTCTTC
cdr3_aa: CASRTGTSGYNEQFF

v_call: TRBV7-9
d_call: .
clone_size: .
j_call: TRBJ2-4
cdr3_nt: TGTGCCAGCAGCTTAGCGGAACAGTCACAGTACTTC
cdr3_aa: CASSLAEQSQYF